This entry lists 26 T cell receptor beta chains sequenced from one sample in a study of blood T cell repertoires in COVID-19. Assay used: immunoSEQ multiplex PCR; TCRdb lists only in-frame clones, some missing. Of 200,000 or so clones listed, 85% to 90% are singletons. Specimen: peripheral blood. Every receptor here comes from a man in his fifties or sixties with acute or convalescent COVID-19.

The chain is built from TRBV7-2 and TRBJ2-1; 10 bases agree with TRBD1. Looked up from germline, CDR1 is SGHTA and CDR2 is FQGNSA. CDR3 length: 15 residues. With V trimmed by 2 bases and J by 6 bases, 4 bases remained unmatched. CDR3 bases: TGTGCCAGCAGCTTATCGACAGGGGGCTTCAATGAGCAGTTCTTC. This sequence encodes CASSLSTGGFNEQFF.

The chain employs TRBV28 and TRBJ1-2, with 8 bases aligning to TRBD1. This CDR3 region has 14 residues. Germline CDR1 reads MDHEN; CDR2 reads SYDVKM. J was trimmed by 8 bases and V by 4 bases; bases with no gene match: 9. CDR3 sequence reads: CASSSGGRGPGYTF. As DNA, the CDR3 is TGTGCCAGCAGTTCTGGCGGCAGGGGGCCGGGCTACACCTTC.

The chain links TRBV5-5 to TRBJ2-5; D is perhaps TRBD1 (5 bases). Germline V gene data show CDR1 as SGHKS and CDR2 as YYEKEE (reference sequence). CDR3 length: 15 amino acids. V lost 0 bases to trimming and J lost 1 base, with 10 bases between them. The chain's CDR3 is CASSLAVGLQETQYF. The DNA of the CDR3 is TGTGCCAGCAGCTTGGCCGTGGGGCTCCAAGAGACCCAGTACTTC.

J is TRBJ2-5 and V is TRBV9, with TRBD2 identical over 14 bases. Germline CDR1 SGDLS, CDR2 YYNGEE. V lost 3 bases and J lost 2; bases outside the gene matches: 6. CDR3 length: 17 residues. The CDR3: CASSEFRLAGGQETQYF. CDR3 nucleotide sequence: TGTGCCAGCAGCGAGTTCCGACTAGCGGGGGGGCAAGAGACCCAGTACTTC.

This clone was counted only a few times. The chain joins TRBV18 to TRBJ2-7; TRBD2 matches at 11 bases. The V and J ends lost 3 bases and 4 bases, in that order; junction bases with no gene match: 5. Germline V lookup: CDR1 KGHSH, CDR2 LQKENI. The CDR3 is 15 amino acids. DNA of the CDR3: TGTGCCAGCTCACCGTCGACTAGCGGGGAGTACGAGCAGTACTTC. Protein sequence: CASSPSTSGEYEQYF.

The chain couples TRBV7-6 to TRBJ2-3; 9 bases align to TRBD1. V lost 5 bases and J lost 7; bases outside the gene matches: 4. The CDR3 consists of 13 residues. Germline CDR1 and CDR2: SGHVS and FNYEAQ. The CDR3 protein is CASSGQGSNTQYF. The CDR3 region has the DNA TGTGCCAGCAGCGGACAGGGGTCCAATACGCAGTATTTT.

This clone is a singleton in its sample. The chain recombines TRBV6-2 or TRBV6-3 with TRBJ2-1; 9 bases agree with TRBD2. Germline V gives CDR1 MNHEY, CDR2 SVGEGT. This CDR3 region has 14 residues. J lost 4 bases, V lost 2 bases, and 0 bases had no gene match. The CDR3 loop is CASSYLAGYNEQFF. In DNA, the CDR3 is TGTGCCAGCAGTTACCTAGCGGGATACAATGAGCAGTTCTTC.

The chain links TRBV27 to TRBJ2-3; D possibly corresponds to TRBD2 (5 bases). Germline CDR1 is MNHEY and CDR2 is SMNVEV (reference sequence). The CDR3 length is 12 residues. V was trimmed by 5 bases and J by 5 bases, leaving 8 bases between them. CDR3 region: CASSHGKDTQYF. The CDR3 DNA is TGTGCCAGCAGTCACGGGAAAGATACGCAGTATTTT.

This rearrangement joins TRBV7-2 to TRBJ2-7, with 10 bases aligning to TRBD2. The V and J ends lost 1 base and 5 bases, in that order; junction bases with no gene match: 5. The germline V gene encodes CDR1 SGHTA and CDR2 FQGNSA. This CDR3 has 15 amino acids. The chain's CDR3 is CASSLGLAGADEQYF. DNA of the CDR3: TGTGCCAGCAGCTTAGGGCTAGCGGGGGCCGACGAGCAGTACTTC.

This chain joins TRBV18 and TRBJ1-1, with D hard to call. The CDR3 totals 15 residues. Trimming took 2 bases from V and 1 from J, leaving 11 bases between them. Germline V gene data show CDR1 as KGHSH and CDR2 as LQKENI. This CDR3 reads CASSPGLYRNTEAFF. DNA for the CDR3: TGTGCCAGCTCACCAGGTCTCTACAGGAACACTGAAGCTTTCTTT.

V usage is TRBV28 and J usage is TRBJ1-5; maybe TRBD1 (6 bases). The V end lost 5 bases, the J end lost 5 bases, and 13 bases lay between the germline ends. Germline V lookup: CDR1 MDHEN, CDR2 SYDVKM. CDR3 length: 14 residues. CDR3 nucleotide sequence: TGTGCCAGCAGTCTACAGGGTAGTGATCAGCCCCAGCATTTT. Amino acid sequence: CASSLQGSDQPQHF.

The CDR3 region is CASSLVPTGPQHF. The DNA of the CDR3 is TGTGCCAGCAGCTTAGTTCCGACTGGGCCCCAGCATTTT. The chain recombines TRBV7-8 with TRBJ1-5; no definite D call. The CDR3 spans 13 residues. Germline CDR1 reads SGHVS; CDR2 reads FQNEAQ. V lost 1 base to trimming and J lost 9 bases, with 10 bases between them.

The chain is built from TRBV7-9 and TRBJ1-1; 11 positions match TRBD1. Germline V CDR1 and CDR2: SEHNR, FQNEAQ (reference sequence). After removal of 5 bases from V and 3 bases from J, the junction contained 14 bases not matched to a gene. This CDR3 is 18 amino acids long. The CDR3: CASSPPAWDRGEDTEAFF. DNA of the CDR3: TGTGCCAGCAGCCCCCCGGCCTGGGACAGGGGGGAGGACACTGAAGCTTTCTTT.

The V call is TRBV6-5, the J call TRBJ2-1; 7 bases agree with TRBD2. This CDR3 region has 13 residues. Germline V gives CDR1 MNHEY, CDR2 SVGAGI. With 5 bases clipped from V and 10 bases from J, the junction kept 8 bases outside the gene matches. The chain's CDR3 is CASSQTILAEQFF. The CDR3 DNA follows: TGTGCCAGCAGTCAAACAATACTAGCGGAGCAGTTCTTC.

The gene calls are TRBV3-1 (or the pseudogene TRBV3-2) and TRBJ2-5, with TRBD2 matching over 9 bases. Per germline, CDR1 LGHDT and CDR2 YNNKEL (reference sequence). This CDR3 is 17 amino acids long. The V gene end was trimmed by 1 base and the J gene end by 4 bases; junction bases not matched to a gene: 10. The CDR3 loop reads CASSQVLGGGAGETQYF. Written as DNA, the CDR3 is TGTGCCAGCAGCCAAGTGCTTGGCGGGGGGGCCGGAGAGACCCAGTACTTC.

V and J are TRBV18 and TRBJ1-4; 7 bases line up with TRBD1. The CDR3 covers 14 residues. Trimming removed 3 bases from V and 4 bases from J; junction bases left unmatched: 2. CDR1 and CDR2 from the germline V gene are KGHSH and LQKENI. For the CDR3, the DNA is TGTGCCAGCTCACCGACAGGGCATAATGAAAAACTGTTTTTT. Its translation: CASSPTGHNEKLFF.

The chain links TRBV7-2 to TRBJ2-2; 7 bases match TRBD1. Germline assignment: CDR1 SGHTA and CDR2 FQGNSA. Trimming took 1 base from V and 4 from J; bases not matched to a gene: 12. The CDR3 spans 18 residues. The CDR3 here is CASSLDRGGEVGTGELFF. The CDR3 coding sequence is TGTGCCAGCAGCTTAGACAGGGGTGGAGAAGTCGGCACCGGGGAGCTGTTTTTT.

The J gene is TRBJ1-2, the V gene TRBV29-1, with TRBD1 matching 8 bases. The CDR3 consists of 14 residues. Trimming at V came to 6 bases and at J to 7 bases, leaving 13 bases not matched to a gene. Germline V gives CDR1 SQVTM, CDR2 ANQGSEA. The CDR3: CSVADRGALGGYTF. The CDR3 nucleotides read TGCAGCGTCGCCGACAGGGGCGCTCTCGGTGGCTACACCTTC.

This chain joins TRBV19 and TRBJ2-1; D call uncertain. Germline CDR1 and CDR2: LNHDA and SQIVND (reference sequence). The CDR3 has 14 residues. The germline V and J ends were trimmed by 7 bases and 3 bases, with 13 bases remaining between them. DNA of the CDR3: TGTGCCAGTATTCAACGCCCCGGCTACAATGAGCAGTTCTTC. Translating gives CASIQRPGYNEQFF.

The rearrangement joins TRBV6-5 to TRBJ2-3; 9 nucleotides agree with TRBD1. V was pared by 4 bases and J by 0 bases, with 2 bases of the junction left unmatched. The CDR3 is 15 amino acids. Germline assignment: CDR1 MNHEY and CDR2 SVGAGI. The CDR3 sequence is CASSWTGASTDTQYF. The CDR3, as DNA: TGTGCCAGCAGTTGGACAGGGGCTAGCACAGATACGCAGTATTTT.

This sequence joins TRBV5-5 and TRBJ2-3; 8 bases agree with TRBD1. The CDR3 covers 16 residues. Germline-derived CDR1 and CDR2 are SGHKS and YYEKEE (reference sequence). V trimming: 0 bases; J trimming: 4 bases; junction bases outside the gene matches: 7. CDR3 in amino acids: CASSLDAGGSPDTQYF. Here the CDR3 DNA reads TGTGCCAGCAGCTTGGATGCAGGGGGCTCTCCAGATACGCAGTATTTT.

The V gene is TRBV7-6, the J gene TRBJ2-3; TRBD1 matches 9 bases. The CDR3 spans 14 residues. CDR1 SGHVS and CDR2 FNYEAQ come from the germline V gene. V was pared by 6 bases and J by 4 bases, with 5 bases of the junction left unmatched. The CDR3 region is CASSFGDRADTQYF. Written as DNA, the CDR3 is TGTGCCAGCAGTTTTGGGGACAGGGCAGATACGCAGTATTTT. Complete variable domain (other parts from reference TRBV7-6 and TRBJ2-3): GAGVSQSPRYKVTKRGQDVALRCDPISGHVSLYWYRQALGQGPEFLTYFNYEAQQDKSGLPNDRFSAERPEGSISTLTIQRTEQRDSAMYRCASSFGDRADTQYFGPGTRLTVL.

V usage is TRBV11-2 and J usage is TRBJ2-7; the D is unclear. The V end lost 1 base, the J end lost 1 base, and 11 bases lay between the germline ends. From germline, CDR1 is SGHAT and CDR2 FQNNGV. The CDR3 sequence is 15 residues long. The CDR3 protein is CASSLVSGFSYEQYF. The CDR3 region has the DNA TGTGCCAGCAGCTTAGTCTCCGGGTTTTCCTACGAGCAGTACTTC.

In its sample, this clone was seen once. The chain combines TRBV6-4 with TRBJ2-7; 10 positions agree with TRBD1. The germline V gene encodes CDR1 MRHNA and CDR2 SNTAGT. CDR3 size: 16 residues. With V trimmed by 6 bases and J by 3 bases, 11 bases remained unmatched. The DNA for the CDR3 is TGTGCCAGCAGCGACCGGGACAGGGGATCGAGCTACGAGCAGTACTTC. Protein product: CASSDRDRGSSYEQYF.

This chain connects TRBV19 to TRBJ1-1, with D perhaps TRBD1 (5 bases). The CDR3 length is 14 residues. Between the trimmed V and J ends, which lost 7 bases and 0 bases, there was a span of 12 bases. Germline lookup yields CDR1 LNHDA and CDR2 SQIVND (reference sequence). CDR3 bases: TGTGCCAGTAAGGACCAGGGAATGAACACTGAAGCTTTCTTT. This gives the protein CASKDQGMNTEAFF.

This sequence joins TRBV7-2 and TRBJ2-7; perhaps TRBD2 as D (6 bases). The CDR3 sequence is 15 residues long. V shed 1 base and J shed 4 bases, with 14 bases lying between them. Germline CDR1 is SGHTA and CDR2 is FQGNSA. CDR3 in amino acids: CASSLGAGRAYEQYF. DNA of the CDR3: TGTGCCAGCAGCTTAGGTGCGGGGCGGGCATACGAGCAGTACTTC.